Presented here are 27 T cell receptor beta chains from one specimen sequenced in a study of identical twins. TCRdb re-called the 5' RACE reads through MiXCR, storing one row per CDR3 protein. The table includes 1.5 million to 2 million distinct CDR3 sequences, 32% detected once. The sequenced material came from cord blood. The source is a newborn girl in good health.

V gene TRBV2 combines with J gene TRBJ2-7; 11 positions agree with TRBD1. The V gene end was trimmed by 4 bases and the J gene end by 5 bases; junction bases not matched to a gene: 4. This CDR3 comprises 14 residues. Germline CDR1 is SNHLY and CDR2 is FYNNEI. CDR3 DNA sequence: TGTGCCAGCAGTGTGGACAGGGGGCAAAACGAGCAGTACTTC. Its translation: CASSVDRGQNEQYF.

V and J are TRBV2 and TRBJ2-5; 11 nucleotides agree with TRBD2. The ends lost 0 bases at V and 11 bases at J; junction bases unmatched: 8. The germline V gene has CDR1 SNHLY and CDR2 FYNNEI. The CDR3 is 15 amino acids. CDR3 sequence: CASSEALAGGNGQYF. CDR3 nucleotides: TGTGCCAGCAGTGAAGCGCTAGCGGGAGGCAATGGGCAGTACTTC.

This sequence joins TRBV11-2 and TRBJ1-2; D remains unclear. The V end was cut by 5 bases, the J end by 6 bases, with 19 bases between. The CDR3 runs to 15 residues. Germline loops: CDR1 SGHAT, CDR2 FQNNGV. The DNA for the CDR3 is TGTGCCAGCAGCCCACCCGGCCGGGTAATCAATGGCTACACCTTC. It is translated as CASSPPGRVINGYTF.

The rearrangement links TRBV7-2 to TRBJ2-5; no clear D. Germline V gene lookup returns CDR1 SGHTA and CDR2 FQGNSA. Between the trimmed V and J ends, which lost 1 base and 11 bases, there was a span of 17 bases. There are 14 residues in the CDR3. This CDR3 is CASSLGATPNEQYF. The CDR3 nucleotides read TGTGCCAGCAGCTTAGGGGCGACGCCCAATGAGCAGTACTTC.

V usage is TRBV6-5 and J usage is TRBJ2-1; 15 bases are a match to TRBD2. The germline gives CDR1 MNHEY, CDR2 SVGAGI. The CDR3 contains 20 residues. V trimming: 4 bases; J trimming: 7 bases; junction bases outside the gene matches: 17. The CDR3 sequence is CASSSLRTSGGDFWENEQFF. The CDR3, as DNA: TGTGCCAGCAGTTCCCTTAGGACTAGCGGGGGGGACTTCTGGGAGAATGAGCAGTTCTTC.

This chain joins TRBV4-1 and TRBJ2-1; no clear D gene. There are 14 residues in the CDR3. Trimming took 1 base from V and 9 from J, leaving 13 bases between them. The germline V gene encodes CDR1 MGHRA and CDR2 YSYEKL. CDR3 nucleotides: TGCGCCAGCAGCCAAGTTATAAGTGTTACTGAGCAGTTCTTC. It specifies CASSQVISVTEQFF.

This clonotype was observed a handful of times. V gene TRBV7-2 combines with J gene TRBJ1-4; no clear D. V was cut by 2 bases and J by 5 bases, with 6 bases left in between. The CDR3 is 13 amino acids. Germline V gene lookup returns CDR1 SGHTA and CDR2 FQGNSA. The CDR3 coding sequence is TGTGCCAGCAGCTTATGGGAGAATGAAAAACTGTTTTTT. Protein product: CASSLWENEKLFF.

The rearrangement links TRBV27 to TRBJ1-5; the D gene is possibly TRBD1 (6 bases). V was shortened by 6 bases and J by 2 bases, with 20 bases between the two germline ends. Germline V gives CDR1 MNHEY, CDR2 SMNVEV (reference sequence). This CDR3 region has 17 residues. CDR3 nucleotides: TGTGCCAGCAGAATAAACGGGGGGGGCTATGGCAATCAGCCCCAGCATTTT. Encoded protein: CASRINGGGYGNQPQHF.

This clonotype was counted only a few times. The V and J genes are TRBV20-1 and TRBJ2-2; tentative D call: TRBD2 (5 bases). Deletions cut 6 bases from V and 3 bases from J, with 11 bases between. Germline V gene lookup returns CDR1 DFQATT and CDR2 SNEGSKA (reference sequence). There are 13 residues in the CDR3. The CDR3 spells CSAGLVYTGELFF. Here the CDR3 DNA reads TGCAGTGCCGGACTGGTCTACACCGGGGAGCTGTTTTTT.

This clonotype occurred a few times. The V and J genes are TRBV7-6 and TRBJ1-4, with TRBD1 identical over 8 bases. The V gene end was trimmed by 7 bases and the J gene end by 1 base; junction bases not matched to a gene: 14. Germline V CDR1 and CDR2: SGHVS, FNYEAQ. CDR3 length: 18 residues. CDR3 coding DNA: TGTGCCAGCACCCCGAGACAGGGGTTATTAGGAACTAATGAAAAACTGTTTTTT. Protein: CASTPRQGLLGTNEKLFF.

This chain connects TRBV5-4 to TRBJ1-1; D remains unclear. With 0 bases removed from V and 1 base from J, the gap between germline ends came to 10 bases. Germline V gene lookup returns CDR1 SGHNT and CDR2 YYREEE (reference sequence). CDR3 length: 15 amino acids. The DNA of the CDR3 is TGTGCCAGCAGCTTGGGCGGGAGTGCGAACACTGAAGCTTTCTTT. It codes for CASSLGGSANTEAFF.

The J gene is TRBJ1-3, the V gene TRBV29-1; no firm D call. The germline V and J ends were trimmed by 6 bases and 0 bases, with 12 bases remaining between them. The CDR3 is 14 residues long. The germline CDR1 and CDR2 sequences are SQVTM and ANQGSEA. For the CDR3, the DNA is TGCAGCGTGATACAGACGAGCTCTGGAAACACCATATATTTT. Amino acids: CSVIQTSSGNTIYF.

This clonotype was seen more than once but under ten times. V usage is TRBV6-2 or TRBV6-3 and J usage is TRBJ1-2; D not resolved. The V end was cut by 2 bases, the J end by 4 bases, with 20 bases between. The CDR3 spans 17 residues. CDR1 and CDR2 from the germline V gene are MNHEY and SVGEGT. The CDR3 reads CASSYPQTSQIFYGYTF. The CDR3 DNA is TGTGCCAGCAGTTACCCACAGACCTCTCAAATCTTCTATGGCTACACCTTC.

On this clonotype itself: A junction end diverges from the germline sequence, so it may reflect a read error. The CDR3 DNA follows: TGTACCAGCAGCCATGGTCCCTTGGCGGGAGGCTACAACGAGCAGTTCTTC. Amino acid sequence: CTSSHGPLAGGYNEQFF. V is TRBV3-1 and J is TRBJ2-1; TRBD2 matches 8 bases. This CDR3 spans 17 amino acids. Germline V gene data show CDR1 as LGHDT and CDR2 as YNNKEL (reference sequence).

The chain employs TRBV20-1 and TRBJ2-2; 12 bases align to TRBD2. CDR3 size: 17 residues. In germline, CDR1 is DFQATT, CDR2 SNEGSKA (reference sequence). The trim removed 0 bases at V and 2 bases at J, leaving 4 bases unmatched. For the CDR3, the DNA is TGCAGTGCTAGAGATACTAGCGGGGGGATTAACACCGGGGAGCTGTTTTTT. Translation gives CSARDTSGGINTGELFF.

This chain connects TRBV29-1 to TRBJ2-1; perhaps TRBD2 as D (5 bases). The CDR3 spans 11 residues. Germline V gene sequence: CDR1 SQVTM, CDR2 ANQGSEA. Trimming removed 4 bases at V and 7 bases at J, with 8 bases between. CDR3 in DNA: TGCAGCGTTGGAACTAGGAATGAGCAGTTCTTC. Amino acids: CSVGTRNEQFF.

This chain links TRBV7-8 with TRBJ2-3; 13 positions agree with TRBD2. Germline lookup yields CDR1 SGHVS and CDR2 FQNEAQ. This CDR3 is 16 amino acids long. Unmatched junction bases numbered 5, after V lost 5 bases and J lost 3 bases. The CDR3 coding sequence is TGTGCCAGCAGCATACCACTAGCGGGAGGGACAGATACGCAGTATTTT. Protein product: CASSIPLAGGTDTQYF.

The V and J genes are TRBV4-2 and TRBJ2-3, with D possibly matching TRBD2 (6 bases). Trimming stripped 2 bases from V and 1 base from J, with 13 bases between. This CDR3 spans 16 amino acids. The germline gives CDR1 LGHNA, CDR2 YNFKEQ. CDR3 DNA sequence: TGTGCCAGCAGCCAACTTCAAGGAGGGGGCACAGATACGCAGTATTTT. This gives the protein CASSQLQGGGTDTQYF.

This clonotype was observed a few times. The V gene is TRBV5-1, the J gene TRBJ2-1; D is undetermined. The germline V gene encodes CDR1 SGHRS and CDR2 YFSETQ. This CDR3 is built from 12 residues. Trimming removed 0 bases at V and 12 bases at J, with 10 bases between. CDR3 loop: CASSLGLNGQFF. The CDR3 DNA sequence: TGCGCCAGCAGCTTGGGTCTTAACGGGCAGTTCTTC.

The chain employs TRBV21-1 and TRBJ2-1; the table's D call, TRBD1, has no DNA check behind it. TRBV21-1 is noted as a pseudogene. The CDR3 is 16 amino acids. CDR3 coding DNA: TGTGCCAGCAGCAAAAGGGAGAAGACAGGGGAGAATGAGCAGTTCTTC. Translation: CASSKREKTGENEQFF.

The V gene is TRBV2, the J gene TRBJ2-7; no clear D. With 4 bases removed from V and 6 bases from J, the gap between germline ends came to 7 bases. Germline CDR1 and CDR2: SNHLY and FYNNEI. The CDR3 runs to 11 residues. CDR3 sequence reads: CASSARIEQYF. CDR3 nucleotides: TGTGCCAGCAGTGCCAGGATCGAGCAGTACTTC.

Of note for this clonotype: A single base is all that separates this from a far larger clone, so a read error is likely. The rearrangement uses TRBV13 and TRBJ2-7, with a tentative D call TRBD2 (6 bases). This CDR3 comprises 14 residues. Germline lookup yields CDR1 PRHDT and CDR2 FYEKMQ (reference sequence). CDR3 region: CARSLGTVPYEQYF. The CDR3 bases are TGTGCCCGCAGCTTAGGGACTGTTCCCTACGAGCAGTACTTC.

This clonotype was observed at least ten times. This rearrangement joins TRBV10-3 to TRBJ2-3; D ambiguous. V was clipped by 6 bases and J by 2 bases, with 9 bases between them. From germline, CDR1 is ENHRY and CDR2 SYGVKD. The CDR3 has 13 residues. The CDR3 DNA follows: TGTGCCATCAGCGGATCGACCACAGATACGCAGTATTTT. It is translated as CAISGSTTDTQYF.

The chain links TRBV12-3 or TRBV12-4 to TRBJ2-5; 10 bases are shared with TRBD2. This CDR3 spans 15 amino acids. Trimming cost V 6 bases and J 5 bases; bases outside gene matches: 9. The CDR3 loop is CASRSSGGLPETQYF. CDR3 coding DNA: TGTGCCAGCAGGTCTAGCGGGGGCCTCCCCGAGACCCAGTACTTC.

This chain joins TRBV5-1 and TRBJ2-5; D might be TRBD1 (6 bases). Per germline, CDR1 SGHRS and CDR2 YFSETQ. The CDR3 contains 14 residues. Trimming cost V 0 bases and J 5 bases, with 11 bases left between them. As DNA, the CDR3 is TGCGCCAGCAGCTTGGCGGCAGGGGCGGAGACCCAGTACTTC. Translation: CASSLAAGAETQYF.

The gene calls are TRBV7-9 and TRBJ1-1, with 11 nucleotides matching TRBD1. The CDR3 runs to 16 residues. Germline V lookup: CDR1 SEHNR, CDR2 FQNEAQ (reference sequence). Unmatched junction bases numbered 6, after V lost 2 bases and J lost 4 bases. The CDR3 reads CASSLTSGTGGTEAFF. In DNA, the CDR3 is TGTGCCAGCAGCTTAACTTCCGGGACAGGGGGCACTGAAGCTTTCTTT.

This clonotype was picked up a small number of times. The V call is TRBV6-2 or TRBV6-3, the J call TRBJ2-7; a weak D match, TRBD2 (5 bases). Per germline, CDR1 MNHEY and CDR2 SVGEGT. V lost 0 bases to trimming and J lost 4 bases, with 13 bases between them. The CDR3 length is 15 residues. The CDR3 here is CASSYSTGSQYEQYF. The CDR3 DNA reads TGTGCCAGCAGTTACTCGACGGGGTCCCAATACGAGCAGTACTTC.